Listed below are T cell receptor beta chains from one sample, sequenced in a study of T cell changes during pregnancy in multiple sclerosis. Data came from immunoSEQ multiplex PCR; TCRdb stores just in-frame clones and leaves some out. Of under 50,000 clones listed, more than 90% are singletons. The sample was CD4+ T cells from peripheral blood mononuclear cells, taken in the first trimester of pregnancy. These receptors were collected from a female donor with multiple sclerosis, enrolled in a pregnancy study. The CDR3 runs from the conserved cysteine through the conserved F or W. Fields, in order: D gene, V gene, J gene, clone size, CDR3 DNA, CDR3 protein. The D gene is left open where the match is weak. Not all rows give a size; the values are once, few, many and, for expanded clones, a class.

NA	TRBV7-9	TRBJ2-3	NA	TGTGCCAGCAGCTTAGCGCCCGGGGTGAATACGCAGTATTTT	CASSLAPGVNTQYF
NA	TRBV20-1	TRBJ2-1	NA	TGCAGTGCCCCCCTCTACAATGAGCAGTTCTTC	CSAPLYNEQFF
TRBD1	TRBV11-3	TRBJ2-5	NA	TGTGCCAGCAGCGGGACAGGGAGAGAGACCCAGTACTTC	CASSGTGRETQYF
TRBD2	TRBV27	TRBJ2-3	NA	TGTGCCAGCAGTACCCTTACCCGACTAGCGGGAGGTAAAGATACGCAGTATTTT	CASSTLTRLAGGKDTQYF
NA	TRBV7-7	TRBJ2-1	NA	TGTGCTAGCAGCTTAGACAGCCCGGGGTACAATGAGCAGTTCTTC	CASSLDSPGYNEQFF
TRBD1	TRBV5-1	TRBJ2-1	NA	TGCGCCAGCAGCCCGGGACAGGGTTCCTACAATGAGCAGTTCTTC	CASSPGQGSYNEQFF
NA	TRBV9	TRBJ2-7	NA	TGTGCCAGCAGCGTAGGTAGGGGTGGGACCTACGAGCAGTACTTC	CASSVGRGGTYEQYF
NA	TRBV5-6	TRBJ1-1	NA	TGTGCCAGCAGCTTGGGGGGCTTGAACACTGAAGCTTTCTTT	CASSLGGLNTEAFF
NA	TRBV4-1	TRBJ1-2	NA	TGCGCCAGCAGCCAAACCATGGACAGATCTCACTATGGCTACACCTTC	CASSQTMDRSHYGYTF
NA	TRBV6-1	TRBJ2-5	NA	TGTGCCAGCAGTGGAGACAGGTCAGAGACCCAGTACTTC	CASSGDRSETQYF
NA	TRBV10-3	TRBJ2-6	NA	TGTGCCATCAGTCTGACCTCTGGGGCCAACGTCCCGACTTTC	CAISLTSGANVPTF
NA	TRBV9	TRBJ2-7	NA	TGTGCCAGCAGCGTCAGTGAGGCCGAGTACGAGCAGTACTTC	CASSVSEAEYEQYF
TRBD1	TRBV5-1	TRBJ1-1	NA	TGCGCCAGCAGCCCAACGACAGGGCAAGGCACTGAAGCTTTCTTT	CASSPTTGQGTEAFF
NA	TRBV6-5	TRBJ1-3	NA	TGTGCCAGCAGGCCGACAACCTCTGGAAACACCATATATTTT	CASRPTTSGNTIYF
NA	TRBV18	TRBJ2-1	NA	TGTGCCAGCTCACCACCGGGAACTAGCTCCTACAATGAGCAGTTCTTC	CASSPPGTSSYNEQFF
TRBD1	TRBV6-1	TRBJ2-7	few	TGTGCCAGCCTGACCGGGACAGGGGCCCACGAGCAGTACTTC	CASLTGTGAHEQYF
NA	TRBV28	TRBJ2-7	once	TGTGCCAGCAGTTTGGGCGGGCCATACGAGCAGTACTTC	CASSLGGPYEQYF
NA	TRBV29-1	TRBJ1-1	NA	TGCAGCGTTGGAACCGGGAGAAACACTGAAGCTTTCTTT	CSVGTGRNTEAFF
NA	TRBV2	TRBJ1-5	few	TGTGCCAGCAGTGCAGAGGGCAATCAGCCCCAGCATTTT	CASSAEGNQPQHF
TRBD1	TRBV18	TRBJ1-4	NA	TGTGCCAGCTCACCCAACAGGGGTGAAGGAAAACTGTTTTTT	CASSPNRGEGKLFF
TRBD2	TRBV5-4	TRBJ2-1	NA	TGTGCCAGCAGCCCTATCACTAGCGGGAGGATAGATGAGCAGTTCTTC	CASSPITSGRIDEQFF
TRBD2	TRBV6-6	TRBJ2-6	NA	TGTGCCAGCCTCTTAGCGGGCTACTCTGGGGCCAACGTCCTGACTTTC	CASLLAGYSGANVLTF
NA	TRBV23-1	TRBJ1-5	NA	TGCGCCAGCAGTCAATATACAGGCTATAGCAATCAGCCCCAGCATTTT	CASSQYTGYSNQPQHF
NA	TRBV28	TRBJ1-4	once	TGTGCCAGCAGTTTATTAGGGGGACGGAGGAATGAAAAACTGTTTTTT	CASSLLGGRRNEKLFF
NA	TRBV28	TRBJ1-4	NA	TGTGCCAGCAGTTTAGGGGGGACTAATGAAAAACTGTTTTTT	CASSLGGTNEKLFF
NA	TRBV6-5	TRBJ1-5	NA	TGTGCCAGCAGTTACACCCAGTATCAGCCCCAGCATTTT	CASSYTQYQPQHF
TRBD1	TRBV19	TRBJ2-1	NA	TGTGCCAGTAGGGACAGGTTGAGCTCCTACAATGAGCAGTTCTTC	CASRDRLSSYNEQFF